This entry features one T cell receptor beta chain sequence. The CDR3 is 14 amino acids. CDR1 and CDR2 (germline): SGDLS, YYNGEE. The trim removed 3 bases at V and 6 bases at J, leaving 6 bases unmatched. The sample originates from a study of control samples from healthy donors and cancer patients. Repertoires were generated with immunoSEQ multiplex PCR, while TCRdb's copy carries only in-frame clones and drops some. The sample carries 150,000 or so clones, roughly 94% recorded once. The specimen sequenced was blood. The chain links TRBV9 to TRBJ1-2; TRBD1 matches 9 bases. This sequence originates from a woman in her forties in good health. This CDR3 reads CASSAIQGANGYTF. The CDR3 nucleotides read TGTGCCAGCAGCGCGATACAGGGGGCTAATGGCTACACCTTC.